This T cell receptor (beta chain) was documented in a study of tumor-infiltrating lymphocytes in oesophageal squamous cell carcinoma (dated by TCRdb to 2016 to 2017). The library was prepared using PCR. The sequencer was an Illumina HiSeq 2000. TCRdb reran the public reads through fastp at Q25 and MiXCR, keeping productive beta chains. Every entry covers one CDR3 protein and lists the most common genes and DNA from its rows. This sample holds approximately 15,000 distinct CDR3 sequences; over 45% were observed only once. The ten largest make up 20% of the sample. Comment on this clonotype: The antigen this receptor binds is unknown. There are no base qualities to consult, and no much larger clone falls within one base.

CDR1 and CDR2 (DFQATT, SNEGSKA) derive from the germline V gene (reference sequence). Ends trimmed: V by 6 bases, J by 6 bases; bases unmatched to a gene: 13. Counted from cysteine to phenylalanine, this CDR3 has 15 amino acids. Only the CDR3 part of the read is kept: 45 bases, read in frame from the first base. Material for sequencing was esophageal tumor tissue. The V and J segments used are TRBV20-1 and TRBJ2-2; 7 nucleotides in the junction match TRBD2. The TCR was taken from a male donor with esophageal squamous cell carcinoma. The CDR3 protein sequence reads: CSAKRLVGGSGELFF. In nucleotides, the sequence is TGCAGTGCCAAGAGACTCGTGGGGGGGTCCGGGGAGCTGTTTTTT.